These 30 T cell receptor beta chains share one sample of origin, sequenced in a study of shared clonotypes between healthy human individuals. Using immunoSEQ multiplex PCR, the repertoire was profiled, and TCRdb retains in-frame clones only, with some absent. The sample has roughly 2.2 million clones, roughly 93% seen once. Sequencing was done on a sample of naive CD4+ T cells from PBMCs. Subset given: CD45RA+ positively selected. These receptors were taken from a man aged 18 to 29 in good health. Some clones in this sample may be carry-over from other donors' samples.

The chain joins TRBV5-4 to TRBJ2-5, with a possible D match to TRBD1 (6 bases). CDR1 and CDR2 (germline): SGHNT, YYREEE (reference sequence). V gave up 4 bases and J gave up 0 bases, with 13 bases separating them. The CDR3 has 15 residues. This chain's CDR3 is CASSPRTAYQETQYF. The CDR3 DNA reads as TGTGCCAGCAGCCCACGGACAGCCTACCAAGAGACCCAGTACTTC. Variable domain in full (rest from reference TRBV5-4 and TRBJ2-5): ETGVTQSPTHLIKTRGQQVTLRCSSQSGHNTVSWYQQALGQGPQFIFQYYREEENGRGNFPPRFSGLQFPNYSSELNVNALELDDSALYLCASSPRTAYQETQYFGPGTRLLVL.

A single count supports this clone. V gene TRBV5-4 combines with J gene TRBJ2-5; D perhaps matches TRBD1 (6 bases). The germline V and J ends were trimmed by 1 base and 4 bases, with 8 bases remaining between them. CDR1 is SGHNT, CDR2 YYREEE, per germline (reference sequence). The CDR3 covers 13 residues. The CDR3 here is CASSLSGAETQYF. DNA of the CDR3: TGTGCCAGCAGCTTGTCAGGGGCAGAGACCCAGTACTTC.

The rearrangement links TRBV4-1 to TRBJ2-5; D uncertain. CDR1 and CDR2 from the germline V gene are MGHRA and YSYEKL. The CDR3 is 13 residues long. V dropped 2 bases and J dropped 3 bases, with 7 bases sitting between them. The CDR3 coding sequence is TGCGCCAGCAGCCAATTCCAAGAAGAGACCCAGTACTTC. Amino acid sequence: CASSQFQEETQYF.

This clone is a singleton in its sample. This sample also contains other DNA sequences that code for the same CDR3. The chain links TRBV5-1 to TRBJ2-7; D call uncertain. Germline values: CDR1 SGHRS, CDR2 YFSETQ. The CDR3 is 11 amino acids. The V and J ends lost 0 bases and 7 bases respectively, with 5 bases between them. The CDR3 loop reads CASSLGPEQYF. CDR3 coding DNA: TGCGCCAGCAGCTTGGGTCCGGAGCAGTACTTC.

This chain joins TRBV5-1 and TRBJ1-2, with D possibly TRBD1 on 6 matching bases. This CDR3 spans 13 amino acids. V was trimmed by 4 bases and J by 2 bases, leaving 9 bases between them. Germline V lookup: CDR1 SGHRS, CDR2 YFSETQ. CDR3 sequence (DNA): TGCGCCAGCAGCACGGACAGCAACTATGGCTACACCTTC. Its translation: CASSTDSNYGYTF.

This chain connects TRBV11-2 to TRBJ2-7, with 15 bases matching TRBD2. Trimming at V came to 3 bases and at J to 1 base, leaving 1 base not matched to a gene. Germline V CDR1 and CDR2: SGHAT, FQNNGV. This CDR3 has 16 residues. The CDR3 loop reads CASSLGLAGGSYEQYF. The CDR3 coding sequence is TGTGCCAGCAGCTTGGGACTAGCGGGAGGTTCCTACGAGCAGTACTTC.

Only one count was recorded for this clone. The chain has TRBV18 and TRBJ1-3, with a weak D call TRBD1 (6 bases). The CDR3 spans 16 residues. The ends were cut back, 6 bases at V and 0 bases at J, with 15 bases in the middle. Per the germline V gene, CDR1 is KGHSH and CDR2 is LQKENI. The CDR3 reads CASSPGVGSSGNTIYF. CDR3 in DNA: TGTGCCAGCTCCCCAGGGGTAGGGTCCTCTGGAAACACCATATATTTT.

As to this clone: The identical CDR3 is also encoded by other nucleotide sequences in the sample. The rearrangement uses TRBV5-1 and TRBJ2-7; 10 nucleotides line up with TRBD2. This CDR3 is built from 15 residues. Germline V gene data show CDR1 as SGHRS and CDR2 as YFSETQ. Unmatched junction bases numbered 2, after V lost 0 bases and J lost 2 bases. CDR3 DNA: TGCGCCAGCAGCTTGGTTACTAGCGGGACCTACGAGCAGTACTTC. Protein: CASSLVTSGTYEQYF.

This rearrangement joins TRBV7-9 to TRBJ2-1; 7 bases map to TRBD1. CDR1 and CDR2 from the germline V gene are SEHNR and FQNEAQ (reference sequence). The ends lost 1 base at V and 4 bases at J; junction bases unmatched: 1. This CDR3 comprises 14 residues. The CDR3: CASSLGTGYNEQFF. The CDR3 DNA sequence: TGTGCCAGCAGCTTAGGGACAGGTTACAATGAGCAGTTCTTC.

This chain joins TRBV28 and TRBJ1-5; possibly TRBD1 for D (6 bases). The ends were cut back, 6 bases at V and 9 bases at J, with 15 bases in the middle. Germline V gives CDR1 MDHEN, CDR2 SYDVKM. The CDR3 is made up of 13 amino acids. The CDR3 protein is CASRVRDIRPQHF. In nucleotides, the CDR3 is TGTGCCAGCAGGGTCAGGGACATCAGGCCCCAGCATTTT.

The J gene is TRBJ2-1, the V gene TRBV10-1, with 8 positions matching TRBD1. Germline values: CDR1 WNHNN, CDR2 SYGVQD (reference sequence). The CDR3 sequence is 18 residues long. J lost 1 base, V lost 9 bases, and 17 bases had no gene match. The CDR3 protein is CARGSRTGLCGSYNEQFF. The CDR3, as DNA: TGCGCCAGGGGCTCGAGGACAGGGCTGTGTGGGTCCTACAATGAGCAGTTCTTC.

This clone was seen once. Compared with germline, one end of the junction differs, possibly owing to a read error. The chain is built from TRBV19 and TRBJ2-1; D possibly corresponds to TRBD1 (6 bases). The CDR3 runs to 15 residues. Germline CDR1 and CDR2: LNHDA and SQIVND (reference sequence). Here the CDR3 DNA reads TGTGCCAATAGTCTCCTTTCGCAGGGGTACAATGAGCAGTTCTTC. Amino acids: CANSLLSQGYNEQFF.

Only one count was recorded for this clone. This chain joins TRBV28 and TRBJ2-3, with TRBD1 identical over 11 bases. CDR1 is MDHEN, CDR2 SYDVKM, per germline. The CDR3 is made up of 15 amino acids. J gave up 5 bases and V 4 bases, and 5 bases lay outside the gene matches. DNA of the CDR3: TGTGCCAGCAGTTCGGGCGGGACAGGGGGAGATACGCAGTATTTT. This codes for CASSSGGTGGDTQYF.

The CDR3 coding sequence is TGCGCCAGCAGCACTACAGGGGGACCGAACGAAAAACTGTTTTTT. Translated: CASSTTGGPNEKLFF. The chain carries TRBV5-1 and TRBJ1-4; 8 bases fit TRBD1. CDR3 length: 15 residues. Germline CDR1 SGHRS, CDR2 YFSETQ. With 4 bases clipped from V and 8 bases from J, the junction kept 10 bases outside the gene matches.

The J gene is TRBJ2-7, the V gene TRBV5-6; no definite D call. Germline loops: CDR1 SGHDT, CDR2 YYEEEE. Trimming stripped 4 bases from V and 6 bases from J, with 17 bases between. The CDR3 runs 14 residues. The CDR3 is CASSPRLQSSEQYF. CDR3 bases: TGTGCCAGCAGCCCTAGACTGCAGTCGAGCGAGCAGTACTTC.

V is TRBV7-3 and J is TRBJ2-1; 16 bases fit TRBD2. This CDR3 comprises 18 residues. The V gene end was trimmed by 5 bases and the J gene end by 4 bases; junction bases not matched to a gene: 8. The germline CDR1 and CDR2 sequences are SGHTA and FQGTGA. In DNA, the CDR3 is TGTGCCAGCAGCCCGGGACTAGCGGGAGGGCAGGCTTACAATGAGCAGTTCTTC. Translating it yields CASSPGLAGGQAYNEQFF. Full variable domain (missing parts from reference TRBV7-3 and TRBJ2-1): GAGVSQTPSNKVTEKGKYVELRCDPISGHTALYWYRQSLGQGPEFLIYFQGTGAADDSGLPNDRFFAVRPEGSVSTLKIQRTERGDSAVYLCASSPGLAGGQAYNEQFFGPGTRLTVL.

This chain links TRBV19 with TRBJ2-4; no reliable D call. Looked up from germline, CDR1 is LNHDA and CDR2 is SQIVND (reference sequence). This CDR3 is built from 17 residues. Trimming cost V 2 bases and J 0 bases, with 14 bases left between them. CDR3 bases: TGTGCCAGTAGTATATGGCCCCTCGGGTTAGCCAAAAACATTCAGTACTTC. This translates into CASSIWPLGLAKNIQYF.

Comment on this clone: The sample holds other DNA sequences that translate to the same CDR3. The chain combines TRBV5-1 with TRBJ1-2; 7 nucleotides line up with TRBD1. Trimming at V came to 4 bases and at J to 4 bases, leaving 4 bases not matched to a gene. Germline lookup yields CDR1 SGHRS and CDR2 YFSETQ. The CDR3 length is 13 residues. The CDR3 DNA reads as TGCGCCAGCAGCCCGGGGACAGCCTATGGCTACACCTTC. It specifies CASSPGTAYGYTF. The full variable domain, with the rest looked up from reference TRBV5-1 and TRBJ1-2, is KAGVTQTPRYLIKTRGQQVTLSCSPISGHRSVSWYQQTPGQGLQFLFEYFSETQRNKGNFPGRFSGRQFSNSRSEMNVSTLELGDSALYLCASSPGTAYGYTFGSGTRLTVV.

The rearrangement links TRBV27 to TRBJ2-1; the D is unclear. This CDR3 spans 16 amino acids. From germline, CDR1 is MNHEY and CDR2 SMNVEV (reference sequence). Between the trimmed V and J ends, which lost 2 bases and 4 bases, there was a span of 15 bases. As DNA, the CDR3 is TGTGCCAGCAGTTTACATCGGCAGACAAATTACAATGAGCAGTTCTTC. Translated, it gives CASSLHRQTNYNEQFF.

The CDR3 DNA reads as TGTGCCGGGAGCGGTACTAACTATGGCTACACCTTC. This translates into CAGSGTNYGYTF. The chain employs TRBV7-9 and TRBJ1-2; D gene unclear. Trimming took off 11 bases at V and 0 bases at J, with 10 bases between the two ends. The CDR3 runs to 12 residues. Germline CDR1 and CDR2: SEHNR and FQNEAQ (reference sequence).

The chain carries TRBV6-6 and TRBJ2-3; D perhaps matches TRBD1 (5 bases). CDR1 is MNHNY and CDR2 is SVGAGI in the germline V gene (reference sequence). Trimming took off 2 bases at V and 6 bases at J, with 12 bases between the two ends. The CDR3 totals 14 residues. The CDR3: CASSYQGISDTQYF. CDR3 nucleotide sequence: TGTGCCAGCAGTTACCAGGGTATATCTGATACGCAGTATTTT.

The V call is TRBV5-1, the J call TRBJ2-4; tentatively, D is TRBD1 (6 bases). Germline V gene sequence: CDR1 SGHRS, CDR2 YFSETQ. V lost 4 bases to trimming and J lost 7 bases, with 21 bases between them. The CDR3 has 16 amino acids. The CDR3 loop reads CASSGTNSSPRNIQYF. Written as DNA, the CDR3 is TGCGCCAGCAGCGGGACAAACAGCTCCCCAAGGAACATTCAGTACTTC. Full variable domain (outside the CDR3, taken from reference TRBV5-1 and TRBJ2-4): KAGVTQTPRYLIKTRGQQVTLSCSPISGHRSVSWYQQTPGQGLQFLFEYFSETQRNKGNFPGRFSGRQFSNSRSEMNVSTLELGDSALYLCASSGTNSSPRNIQYFGAGTRLSVL.

As concerns this clone: The limits of the CDR3 on the DNA are not certain, so only TCRdb's listed CDR3 is given. V is TRBV7-3 and J is TRBJ2-5. Ends included, the CDR3 has 15 residues. Per the germline V gene, CDR1 is SGHTA and CDR2 is FQGTGA. The CDR3: CASSPESGPILAQYF.

The chain has TRBV4-3 and TRBJ1-1, with 7 positions matching TRBD1. The ends lost 2 bases at V and 10 bases at J; junction bases unmatched: 16. Looked up from germline, CDR1 is LGHNA and CDR2 is YSLEER. This CDR3 region has 16 residues. The CDR3 spells CASSQTDRAVRASAFF. In DNA, the CDR3 is TGCGCCAGCAGCCAAACAGACAGGGCGGTCCGCGCTTCAGCTTTCTTT.

This clone is a singleton in its sample. J is TRBJ1-2 and V is TRBV7-2, with D possibly matching TRBD1 (5 bases). In germline, CDR1 is SGHTA, CDR2 FQGNSA. V was pared by 6 bases and J by 5 bases, with 19 bases between. This CDR3 has 15 residues. The CDR3: CASSPQVAWMYGYTF. DNA for the CDR3: TGTGCCAGCAGTCCACAGGTTGCTTGGATGTATGGCTACACCTTC.

This chain joins TRBV30 and TRBJ2-4; maybe TRBD1 (6 bases). The V end was cut by 3 bases, the J end by 0 bases, with 18 bases between. The length of the CDR3 is 17 residues. The germline gives CDR1 GTSNPN, CDR2 SVGIG (reference sequence). The CDR3 loop is CAWSLLMDSLAKNIQYF. DNA of the CDR3: TGTGCCTGGAGCCTCCTTATGGACAGCCTAGCCAAAAACATTCAGTACTTC.

V and J are TRBV29-1 and TRBJ2-3; D is possibly TRBD1 (6 bases). This CDR3 is built from 13 residues. The germline V and J ends were trimmed by 4 bases and 4 bases, with 12 bases remaining between them. Germline V gene sequence: CDR1 SQVTM, CDR2 ANQGSEA. DNA of the CDR3: TGCAGCGTTGTGGACAGTTGGGCAGATACGCAGTATTTT. This codes for CSVVDSWADTQYF.

The genes are TRBV6-1 and TRBJ1-3; possibly TRBD1 for D (6 bases). Germline V gene sequence: CDR1 MNHNS, CDR2 SASEGT. V was cut by 4 bases and J by 10 bases, with 23 bases left in between. The CDR3 runs to 16 residues. CDR3 in amino acids: CASSANYRVSGETIYF. The DNA for the CDR3 is TGTGCCAGCAGTGCGAACTACAGGGTCTCCGGAGAGACCATATATTTT.

The chain joins TRBV29-1 to TRBJ2-3, with D perhaps matching TRBD1 (6 bases). Germline CDR1 and CDR2: SQVTM and ANQGSEA. V lost 6 bases to trimming and J lost 2 bases, with 12 bases between them. The CDR3 has 13 amino acids. CDR3 loop: CSVGRDNTDTQYF. Here the CDR3 DNA reads TGCAGCGTGGGACGGGACAACACAGATACGCAGTATTTT.

V is TRBV28 and J is TRBJ2-5, with 8 bases aligning to TRBD2. With 7 bases clipped from V and 1 base from J, the junction kept 2 bases outside the gene matches. Germline CDR1 and CDR2: MDHEN and SYDVKM. The CDR3 length is 13 residues. The CDR3 reads CASTAGGQETQYF. CDR3 coding DNA: TGTGCCAGCACTGCGGGAGGCCAAGAGACCCAGTACTTC.